These 32 T cell receptor beta chains originate from one sample sequenced in a study of early T cells in non-severe SARS-CoV-2 infection. Via MiXCR, TCRdb re-called the 5' RACE reads, giving one row per CDR3 protein. The table records 75,000 to 95,000 distinct CDR3 sequences, around a sixth of them present only once. Sample: whole blood, taken at baseline. Receptors were obtained from an adult who was a healthcare worker with PCR-confirmed SARS-CoV-2 infection or an uninfected control (not recorded which).

V gene TRBV6-4 combines with J gene TRBJ1-5, with D possibly TRBD1 on 6 matching bases. This CDR3 has 17 residues. Germline CDR1 and CDR2: MRHNA and SNTAGT. Trimming stripped 2 bases from V and 0 bases from J, with 14 bases between. The CDR3 region is CASSDPRGANSNQPQHF. CDR3 sequence (DNA): TGTGCCAGCAGTGACCCCAGGGGCGCTAATAGCAATCAGCCCCAGCATTTT.

The chain recombines TRBV7-2 with TRBJ2-1; D remains unclear. CDR1 and CDR2 from the germline V gene are SGHTA and FQGNSA. V was trimmed by 1 base and J by 9 bases, leaving 16 bases between them. The CDR3 totals 15 residues. The chain's CDR3 is CASSLEGIDSGEQFF. CDR3 sequence (DNA): TGTGCCAGCAGCTTAGAGGGAATCGACTCTGGTGAGCAGTTCTTC.

This clonotype showed up just a few times. V gene TRBV20-1 combines with J gene TRBJ2-1, with D perhaps matching TRBD2 (6 bases). CDR1 and CDR2 from the germline V gene are DFQATT and SNEGSKA (reference sequence). Trimming shortened V by 3 bases and J by 6 bases, and 15 bases separated the two germline ends. The CDR3 totals 14 residues. The CDR3 DNA sequence: TGCAGTGCTAGCGGCGTGGCGGAGGGCAATGAGCAGTTCTTC. Amino acids: CSASGVAEGNEQFF.

This clonotype was seen a few times. The chain couples TRBV10-2 to TRBJ2-1, with D tentatively TRBD2 (6 bases). V dropped 6 bases and J dropped 4 bases, with 16 bases sitting between them. Germline CDR1 reads WSHSY; CDR2 reads SAAADI. This CDR3 comprises 15 residues. The CDR3 sequence: CASSAGPQTYNEQFF. CDR3 coding DNA: TGCGCCAGCAGCGCGGGGCCCCAGACTTACAATGAGCAGTTCTTC.

This clonotype occurred many times. The V and J genes are TRBV7-9 and TRBJ2-2; 13 bases are a match to TRBD2. The CDR3 contains 15 residues. CDR1 and CDR2 (germline): SEHNR, FQNEAQ (reference sequence). The J segment lost 7 bases and the V segment lost 5 bases, leaving 4 bases of the junction unmatched. As DNA, the CDR3 is TGTGCCAGCAGCCGACTAGCGGGAGGAGTCGGGGAGCTGTTTTTT. It specifies CASSRLAGGVGELFF. The complete variable domain, with remaining parts taken from reference TRBV7-9 and TRBJ2-2, reads DTGVSQNPRHKITKRGQNVTFRCDPISEHNRLYWYRQTLGQGPEFLTYFQNEAQLEKSRLLSDRFSAERPKGSFSTLEIQRTEQGDSAMYLCASSRLAGGVGELFFGEGSRLTVL.

This clonotype was seen a few times. This chain connects TRBV7-9 to TRBJ2-1; D is unresolved. The V gene's germline CDR1 is SEHNR and CDR2 FQNEAQ (reference sequence). Trimming took off 5 bases at V and 3 bases at J, with 11 bases between the two ends. The CDR3 consists of 14 residues. This CDR3 is CASSPLVGYNEQFF. The DNA for the CDR3 is TGTGCCAGCAGCCCCCTAGTTGGCTACAATGAGCAGTTCTTC.

This clonotype has just a few counts. The V gene is TRBV18, the J gene TRBJ2-7; D remains unclear. Per germline, CDR1 KGHSH and CDR2 LQKENI. This CDR3 contains 15 residues. Deletions cut 2 bases from V and 5 bases from J, with 16 bases between. The chain's CDR3 is CASSPNDMPAHEQYF. The CDR3, as DNA: TGTGCCAGCTCACCAAACGACATGCCCGCCCACGAGCAGTACTTC.

The chain recombines TRBV30 with TRBJ1-6, with D possibly being TRBD1 (5 bases). CDR3 length: 12 residues. Germline V gene data show CDR1 as GTSNPN and CDR2 as SVGIG (reference sequence). Trimming removed 7 bases at V and 7 bases at J, with 11 bases between. The CDR3 coding sequence is TGTGCCTTGGGACGGTCGAATTCACCCCTCCACTTT. This codes for CALGRSNSPLHF.

V is TRBV12-3 or TRBV12-4 and J is TRBJ1-1; D perhaps matches TRBD1 (6 bases). Trimming cost V 6 bases and J 10 bases, with 15 bases left between them. There are 12 residues in the CDR3. The DNA for the CDR3 is TGTGCCAGCAGGCGAGAGACAGGTGCAGCTTTCTTT. The encoded protein is CASRRETGAAFF.

This clonotype was observed a few times. This chain joins TRBV28 and TRBJ1-2; the match to TRBD1 covers 8 bases. This CDR3 is built from 13 residues. The V gene's germline CDR1 is MDHEN and CDR2 SYDVKM. V lost 5 bases to trimming and J lost 8 bases; unmatched junction nucleotides: 7. The CDR3 DNA sequence: TGTGCCAGCAGTGTCCAGGGGGCGTACGGCTACACCTTC. Its translation is CASSVQGAYGYTF.

The J gene is TRBJ2-4, the V gene TRBV12-3 or TRBV12-4; D is perhaps TRBD2 (5 bases). Trimming pared 3 bases from V and 9 bases from J, leaving 6 bases between. The CDR3 spans 11 residues. CDR3: CASSLEAIQYF. In nucleotides, the CDR3 is TGTGCCAGCAGTTTGGAGGCCATTCAGTACTTC.

This clonotype was recorded at least ten times. The chain joins TRBV7-9 to TRBJ2-1, with a weak D call TRBD2 (5 bases). V lost 5 bases and J lost 0, with 5 bases in between. This CDR3 spans 13 amino acids. Germline V gives CDR1 SEHNR, CDR2 FQNEAQ (reference sequence). This CDR3 is CASSRGSYNEQFF. The CDR3 DNA reads as TGTGCCAGCAGCCGGGGCTCCTACAATGAGCAGTTCTTC. Using reference TRBV7-9 and TRBJ2-1 for the parts outside the CDR3, the full variable domain is DTGVSQNPRHKITKRGQNVTFRCDPISEHNRLYWYRQTLGQGPEFLTYFQNEAQLEKSRLLSDRFSAERPKGSFSTLEIQRTEQGDSAMYLCASSRGSYNEQFFGPGTRLTVL.

The V call is TRBV3-1, the J call TRBJ2-5; the D gene is possibly TRBD2 (6 bases). The V end lost 1 base, the J end lost 5 bases, and 17 bases lay between the germline ends. The CDR3 runs to 16 residues. Germline CDR1 is LGHDT and CDR2 is YNNKEL (reference sequence). The chain's CDR3 is CASSQGVTGETETQYF. CDR3 DNA: TGTGCCAGCAGCCAAGGTGTTACGGGGGAGACGGAGACCCAGTACTTC.

Concerning this clonotype: Just one base apart from a much larger clone, this may be a read error. The chain has TRBV4-2 and TRBJ1-5, with D perhaps TRBD1 (6 bases). Germline V gene lookup returns CDR1 LGHNA and CDR2 YNFKEQ. The CDR3 is 15 residues long. The V and J ends lost 4 bases and 12 bases respectively, with 22 bases between them. The CDR3 region is CASSPQGGAQELQHF. The CDR3 nucleotides read TGTGCCAGCAGCCCCCAAGGGGGTGCCCAGGAGCTCCAGCATTTT.

This clonotype has only a few counts. The chain joins TRBV20-1 to TRBJ2-1; D is perhaps TRBD2 (5 bases). Germline values: CDR1 DFQATT, CDR2 SNEGSKA (reference sequence). The CDR3 has 13 amino acids. Trimming shortened V by 6 bases and J by 9 bases, and 18 bases separated the two germline ends. CDR3 DNA: TGCAGTGCCGTGCTACTAGAAATGGTTGAGCAGTTCTTC. Amino acids: CSAVLLEMVEQFF.

This chain uses TRBV30 with TRBJ2-4, with 7 bases lining up with TRBD1. Germline CDR1 GTSNPN, CDR2 SVGIG (reference sequence). The CDR3 loop spans 14 amino acids. V was pared by 0 bases and J by 3 bases, with 2 bases of the junction left unmatched. The CDR3 nucleotides read TGTGCCTGGAGTGTTCAGGGGGACAAAAACATTCAGTACTTC. This codes for CAWSVQGDKNIQYF. Together with reference TRBV30 and TRBJ2-4, the CDR3 gives the full variable domain: SQTIHQWPATLVQPVGSPLSLECTVEGTSNPNLYWYRQAAGRGLQLLFYSVGIGQISSEVPQNLSASRPQDRQFILSSKKLLLSDSGFYLCAWSVQGDKNIQYFGAGTRLSVL.

The sample holds a few counts of this clonotype. This rearrangement joins TRBV2 to TRBJ2-2, with 12 bases fitting TRBD2. CDR1 SNHLY and CDR2 FYNNEI come from the germline V gene. The CDR3 spans 16 residues. J gave up 7 bases and V 6 bases, and 9 bases lay outside the gene matches. The DNA of the CDR3 is TGTGCCAGCAGAGCCAGGACTAGCGGGACCGGCGGGGAGCTGTTTTTT. Translated: CASRARTSGTGGELFF.

This clonotype turned up a few times. This chain links TRBV7-2 with TRBJ2-7; 8 bases agree with TRBD2. Germline V CDR1 and CDR2: SGHTA, FQGNSA. The V segment lost 8 bases and the J segment 4 bases; nucleotides outside the gene matches: 7. The CDR3 contains 13 residues. The DNA for the CDR3 is TGTGCCAGCGGATACCAGCGGGGGTACGAGCAGTACTTC. This codes for CASGYQRGYEQYF. The full variable domain, with the rest looked up from reference TRBV7-2 and TRBJ2-7, is GAGVSQSPSNKVTEKGKDVELRCDPISGHTALYWYRQSLGQGLEFLIYFQGNSAPDKSGLPSDRFSAERTGGSVSTLTIQRTQQEDSAVYLCASGYQRGYEQYFGPGTRLTVT.

In this sample, this clonotype turned up a few times. The J gene is TRBJ2-7, the V gene TRBV10-3; TRBD2 matches at 9 bases. J lost 4 bases, V lost 10 bases, and 8 bases had no gene match. This CDR3 spans 13 amino acids. Germline CDR1 and CDR2: ENHRY and SYGVKD. The CDR3 DNA reads as TGTGCCACCGGGAGGACTAGCGCATACGAGCAGTACTTC. It specifies CATGRTSAYEQYF.

The V and J genes are TRBV28 and TRBJ2-7; D is perhaps TRBD1 (8 bases). Germline V gene sequence: CDR1 MDHEN, CDR2 SYDVKM. V was clipped by 6 bases and J by 4 bases, with 22 bases between them. The CDR3 is 16 amino acids. The DNA for the CDR3 is TGTGCCAGCAGCAAGCTCGACAGGGGACTATCATACGAGCAGTACTTC. Protein product: CASSKLDRGLSYEQYF.

This clonotype showed up many times. The gene calls are TRBV7-3 and TRBJ2-3; a weak D match, TRBD2 (6 bases). V shed 5 bases and J shed 1 base, with 7 bases lying between them. The CDR3 length is 13 residues. Germline loops: CDR1 SGHTA, CDR2 FQGTGA. CDR3 protein: CASSPGGTDTQYF. The CDR3, as DNA: TGTGCCAGCAGCCCGGGAGGCACAGATACGCAGTATTTT.

The chain uses TRBV19 and TRBJ1-3, with unresolved D. Germline V CDR1 and CDR2: LNHDA, SQIVND (reference sequence). V was pared by 8 bases and J by 7 bases, with 15 bases between. The CDR3 spans 13 residues. CDR3 sequence: CASRRERGNTIYF. In DNA form, the CDR3 reads TGTGCCAGTCGGCGGGAAAGAGGCAACACCATATATTTT.

This clonotype was seen a few times. V is TRBV27 and J is TRBJ1-2, with 9 bases aligning to TRBD1. Germline V CDR1 and CDR2: MNHEY, SMNVEV (reference sequence). The CDR3 covers 14 residues. J was trimmed by 8 bases and V by 5 bases; bases with no gene match: 9. CDR3 region: CASSPNRGQEGYTF. CDR3 nucleotide sequence: TGTGCCAGCAGTCCCAACAGGGGGCAGGAGGGCTACACCTTC.

At least ten counts were recorded for this clonotype. The rearrangement uses TRBV20-1 and TRBJ2-7, with a tentative D call TRBD1 (6 bases). Germline assignment: CDR1 DFQATT and CDR2 SNEGSKA (reference sequence). V was clipped by 7 bases and J by 5 bases, with 18 bases between them. This CDR3 is 13 amino acids long. In nucleotides, the CDR3 is TGCAGTGGTTCAACCGACAGGTTCCACGAGCAGTACTTC. Its translation is CSGSTDRFHEQYF.

This clonotype appeared many times. The gene calls are TRBV19 and TRBJ2-3, with TRBD2 as a possible D gene (6 bases). CDR1 LNHDA and CDR2 SQIVND come from the germline V gene (reference sequence). V dropped 6 bases and J dropped 2 bases, with 12 bases sitting between them. The CDR3 runs to 14 residues. The CDR3 is CASRVAASTDTQYF. CDR3 in DNA: TGTGCCAGTAGGGTAGCGGCCTCCACAGATACGCAGTATTTT.

This clonotype was counted at least ten times. The V and J genes are TRBV20-1 and TRBJ2-5; 10 bases match TRBD2. The CDR3 is made up of 16 amino acids. V was clipped by 6 bases and J by 5 bases; unmatched bases: 15. The germline V gene encodes CDR1 DFQATT and CDR2 SNEGSKA (reference sequence). CDR3 region: CSALQEREGRRETQYF. CDR3 nucleotides: TGCAGTGCCTTACAAGAGCGGGAGGGCCGCAGGGAGACCCAGTACTTC.

This clonotype was detected a few times. The chain combines TRBV6-5 with TRBJ2-1; D not certain. Germline CDR1 is MNHEY and CDR2 is SVGAGI. This CDR3 region has 13 residues. Trimming removed 6 bases from V and 6 bases from J, with 12 bases in between. The CDR3 reads CASRGRTSNEQFF. The CDR3, as DNA: TGTGCCAGCAGGGGAAGGACGAGCAATGAGCAGTTCTTC.

This clonotype has more than one count but fewer than ten. The chain is built from TRBV11-1 and TRBJ2-7, with 9 positions matching TRBD1. The CDR3 covers 16 residues. Germline CDR1 and CDR2: SGHAT and FQDESV (reference sequence). Unmatched junction bases numbered 8, after V lost 5 bases and J lost 0 bases. CDR3 sequence: CASSPAGTGSSYEQYF. CDR3 nucleotides: TGTGCCAGCAGCCCCGCCGGGACAGGGTCCTCCTACGAGCAGTACTTC.

This clonotype was picked up a small number of times. The chain employs TRBV2 and TRBJ2-3; D remains ambiguous. The CDR3 has 16 amino acids. Deletions cut 3 bases from V and 2 bases from J, with 15 bases between. Germline loops: CDR1 SNHLY, CDR2 FYNNEI. This chain's CDR3 is CASSEGWSTTTDTQYF. CDR3 nucleotide sequence: TGTGCCAGCAGTGAGGGGTGGAGCACTACCACAGATACGCAGTATTTT.

The chain carries TRBV20-1 and TRBJ2-5, with a tentative D call TRBD1 (5 bases). V lost 6 bases and J 4 bases, leaving 9 bases between the germline ends. CDR3 length: 11 amino acids. CDR1 and CDR2 from the germline V gene are DFQATT and SNEGSKA (reference sequence). The CDR3, as DNA: TGCAGTGCCAGGGTCGGAGAGACCCAGTACTTC. This encodes CSARVGETQYF.

V gene TRBV7-6 combines with J gene TRBJ2-2; the D is unclear. V was trimmed by 7 bases and J by 8 bases, leaving 11 bases between them. This CDR3 is 12 amino acids long. Germline V CDR1 and CDR2: SGHVS, FNYEAQ. The DNA for the CDR3 is TGTGCCAGCACCCGCGATAATGGGGAGCTGTTTTTT. It specifies CASTRDNGELFF.

This clonotype was seen more than once but under ten times. This rearrangement joins TRBV4-3 to TRBJ1-2; D is unresolved. CDR3 size: 14 residues. Germline V CDR1 and CDR2: LGHNA, YSLEER. Deletions cut 0 bases from V and 4 bases from J, with 9 bases between. The CDR3 region has the DNA TGCGCCAGCAGCCAAGACTTGGGCATCTATGGCTACACCTTC. It translates to CASSQDLGIYGYTF.